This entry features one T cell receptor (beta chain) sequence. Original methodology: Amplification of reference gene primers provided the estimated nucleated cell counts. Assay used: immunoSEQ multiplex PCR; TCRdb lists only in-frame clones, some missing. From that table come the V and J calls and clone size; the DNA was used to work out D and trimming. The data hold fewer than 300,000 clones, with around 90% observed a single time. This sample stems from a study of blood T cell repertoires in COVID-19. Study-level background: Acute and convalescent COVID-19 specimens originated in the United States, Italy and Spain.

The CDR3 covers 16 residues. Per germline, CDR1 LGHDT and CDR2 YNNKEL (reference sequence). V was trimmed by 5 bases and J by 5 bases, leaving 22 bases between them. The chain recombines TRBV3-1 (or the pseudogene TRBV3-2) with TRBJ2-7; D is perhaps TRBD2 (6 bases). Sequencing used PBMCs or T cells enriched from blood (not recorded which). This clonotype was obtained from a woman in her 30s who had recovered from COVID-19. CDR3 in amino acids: CASSRRTGSSIHEQYF. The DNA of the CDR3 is TGTGCCAGCAGCAGACGTACCGGGAGCTCTATCCACGAGCAGTACTTC.